What follows are 17 T cell receptor beta chains derived from one specimen sequenced in a study of cytomegalovirus exposure and HLA in healthy donors. The primer mix had 60 Vbeta and 13 Jbeta primers. TCRdb keeps only in-frame clones here, not all; method: immunoSEQ multiplex PCR. The top ten clones hold around 6.3% of a sample with fewer than 180,000 clones, more than 65% of them seen once. Material: PBMCs. These receptors all stem from a man over 45 in good health and CMV-seropositive.

V gene TRBV7-9 combines with J gene TRBJ2-7, with 11 bases aligning to TRBD2. CDR3 length: 17 amino acids. Germline CDR1 reads SEHNR; CDR2 reads FQNEAQ (reference sequence). J lost 2 bases, V lost 4 bases, and 10 bases had no gene match. This CDR3 reads CASSSIAGGASAYEQYF. As DNA, the CDR3 is TGTGCCAGCAGCTCCATAGCGGGAGGGGCCTCCGCCTACGAGCAGTACTTC.

The V call is TRBV11-2, the J call TRBJ2-1, with 12 bases aligning to TRBD2. The CDR3 consists of 17 residues. V lost 5 bases to trimming and J lost 8 bases; unmatched junction nucleotides: 13. Looked up from germline, CDR1 is SGHAT and CDR2 is FQNNGV. The CDR3 spells CASSPLRRTSGNYEQFF. The CDR3, as DNA: TGTGCCAGCAGCCCTTTGAGACGGACTAGCGGGAACTATGAGCAGTTCTTC.

This clone was observed once. The rearrangement uses TRBV27 and TRBJ2-6; 10 positions match TRBD2. Germline lookup yields CDR1 MNHEY and CDR2 SMNVEV (reference sequence). The junction had 9 bases not matched to a gene; V was cut back by 6 bases and J by 4 bases. The CDR3 is 17 amino acids. CDR3: CASSGAGGATGANVLTF. In nucleotides, the CDR3 is TGTGCCAGCAGCGGAGCGGGGGGGGCAACCGGGGCCAACGTCCTGACTTTC.

This chain joins TRBV5-4 and TRBJ1-1; 7 nucleotides line up with TRBD1. V lost 9 bases to trimming and J lost 0 bases; unmatched junction nucleotides: 8. Per germline, CDR1 SGHNT and CDR2 YYREEE (reference sequence). This CDR3 has 14 residues. In nucleotides, the CDR3 is TGTGCCATCCGGGACAGCGACATGAACACTGAAGCTTTCTTT. This sequence encodes CAIRDSDMNTEAFF. Based on the CDR3 plus reference TRBV5-4 and TRBJ1-1, the full variable domain is ETGVTQSPTHLIKTRGQQVTLRCSSQSGHNTVSWYQQALGQGPQFIFQYYREEENGRGNFPPRFSGLQFPNYSSELNVNALELDDSALYLCAIRDSDMNTEAFFGQGTRLTVV.

This clone has just one count. V and J are TRBV2 and TRBJ2-5; the D gene is possibly TRBD2 (6 bases). The germline V gene encodes CDR1 SNHLY and CDR2 FYNNEI. Trimming pared 6 bases from V and 2 bases from J, leaving 13 bases between. The length of the CDR3 is 14 residues. The CDR3 sequence: CASRGDSTQETQYF. CDR3 in DNA: TGTGCCAGCAGAGGGGACTCCACACAAGAGACCCAGTACTTC. The full variable domain, with the rest looked up from reference TRBV2 and TRBJ2-5, is EPEVTQTPSHQVTQMGQEVILRCVPISNHLYFYWYRQILGQKVEFLVSFYNNEISEKSEIFDDQFSVERPDGSNFTLKIRSTKLEDSAMYFCASRGDSTQETQYFGPGTRLLVL.

This sequence joins TRBV7-9 and TRBJ2-7; 10 bases align to TRBD1. Trimming removed 4 bases from V and 1 base from J; junction bases left unmatched: 4. Per the germline V gene, CDR1 is SEHNR and CDR2 is FQNEAQ (reference sequence). There are 15 residues in the CDR3. CDR3 bases: TGTGCCAGCAGCTCCGGACAGGGGGTTTCCTACGAGCAGTACTTC. Protein sequence: CASSSGQGVSYEQYF.

This clone was found once. The CDR3 loop reads CASSEARIAATVQYF. The CDR3 coding sequence is TGTGCCAGCAGTGAAGCGCGAATAGCGGCAACTGTCCAGTACTTC. The V gene is TRBV6-1, the J gene TRBJ2-5; D perhaps matches TRBD2 (6 bases). This CDR3 contains 15 residues. Per the germline V gene, CDR1 is MNHNS and CDR2 is SASEGT. The V gene lost 0 bases and the J gene lost 10 bases, with 18 bases spanning the gap.

This clone came up a few times. This chain links TRBV27 with TRBJ2-1; 14 positions agree with TRBD2. Germline lookup yields CDR1 MNHEY and CDR2 SMNVEV (reference sequence). CDR3 length: 18 amino acids. The trim removed 5 bases at V and 0 bases at J, leaving 6 bases unmatched. The CDR3 DNA follows: TGTGCCAGCAGTCCGCGGACTAGCGGGAGGCACTCCTACAATGAGCAGTTCTTC. Amino acid sequence: CASSPRTSGRHSYNEQFF.

The chain has TRBV15 and TRBJ1-1, with D unresolved. Trimming removed 1 base at V and 4 bases at J, with 10 bases between. From germline, CDR1 is LNHNV and CDR2 YYDKDF (reference sequence). The CDR3 contains 14 residues. The DNA for the CDR3 is TGTGCCACCAGCAGAGGTCCGTCGGTCACTGAAGCTTTCTTT. Translated: CATSRGPSVTEAFF.

The J gene is TRBJ2-7, the V gene TRBV28, with 8 bases that match TRBD1. The germline V gene encodes CDR1 MDHEN and CDR2 SYDVKM. The V segment lost 7 bases and the J segment 3 bases; nucleotides outside the gene matches: 8. The CDR3 length is 14 residues. The CDR3 here is CASNQWGTGYEQYF. The CDR3 bases are TGTGCCAGCAACCAATGGGGGACAGGCTACGAGCAGTACTTC.

To note about this clone: One junction end does not reproduce the germline sequence, and a read error may be involved. The chain combines TRBV7-7 with TRBJ2-5, with 8 bases lining up with TRBD2. The V gene's germline CDR1 is SSHAT and CDR2 FNYEAQ (reference sequence). This CDR3 has 13 residues. The CDR3 region is CASSHGLAQTQYF. Here the CDR3 DNA reads TGTGCTAGCAGCCACGGACTAGCACAGACCCAGTACTTC.

V and J are TRBV5-4 and TRBJ2-3; 8 positions agree with TRBD2. Germline loops: CDR1 SGHNT, CDR2 YYREEE (reference sequence). The V gene end was trimmed by 2 bases and the J gene end by 0 bases; junction bases not matched to a gene: 5. The CDR3 contains 16 residues. The CDR3 coding sequence is TGTGCCAGCAGCTTTTTTGTAGCGGGAAGCACAGATACGCAGTATTTT. Its translation: CASSFFVAGSTDTQYF.

The table lists this clone with a few counts. This chain links TRBV10-3 with TRBJ1-3, with TRBD1 matching over 8 bases. V was clipped by 1 base and J by 3 bases; unmatched bases: 2. CDR1 is ENHRY and CDR2 is SYGVKD in the germline V gene. This CDR3 comprises 15 residues. In DNA, the CDR3 is TGTGCCATCAGTGAGTTCGACAGGGGTGGAAACACCATATATTTT. It yields the protein CAISEFDRGGNTIYF.

The V gene is TRBV10-3, the J gene TRBJ2-6; 7 bases are shared with TRBD1. The V segment lost 11 bases and the J segment 0 bases; nucleotides outside the gene matches: 16. The CDR3 covers 18 residues. CDR1 is ENHRY and CDR2 is SYGVKD in the germline V gene. The CDR3 protein is CASRDRALLSSGANVLTF. DNA for the CDR3: TGTGCCTCCCGGGACAGAGCCTTACTTAGCTCTGGGGCCAACGTCCTGACTTTC.

This clone has more than one count but fewer than ten. The V and J genes are TRBV11-3 and TRBJ2-3; 8 positions agree with TRBD2. V shed 5 bases, J shed 10 bases, and the junction held 14 bases outside the gene matches. The CDR3 loop spans 15 amino acids. Per the germline V gene, CDR1 is SGHNT and CDR2 is YENEEA. This CDR3 reads CASSQRTGGERAQYF. DNA for the CDR3: TGTGCCAGCAGCCAAAGAACCGGGGGGGAAAGAGCGCAGTATTTT.

The chain joins TRBV7-3 to TRBJ2-7; 9 bases match TRBD2. V lost 1 base and J lost 3; bases outside the gene matches: 4. Germline assignment: CDR1 SGHTA and CDR2 FQGTGA. This CDR3 region has 15 residues. In DNA, the CDR3 is TGTGCCAGCAGCTTAAATGGCGGGAGGGACTACGAGCAGTACTTC. The encoded protein is CASSLNGGRDYEQYF. Supplemented by reference TRBV7-3 and TRBJ2-7, the full variable domain reads GAGVSQTPSNKVTEKGKYVELRCDPISGHTALYWYRQSLGQGPEFLIYFQGTGAADDSGLPNDRFFAVRPEGSVSTLKIQRTERGDSAVYLCASSLNGGRDYEQYFGPGTRLTVT.

The chain is built from TRBV5-1 and TRBJ2-3; 8 bases agree with TRBD1. Germline assignment: CDR1 SGHRS and CDR2 YFSETQ. The CDR3 length is 15 residues. Trimming cost V 4 bases and J 2 bases; bases outside gene matches: 6. The chain's CDR3 is CASSRYRGDTDTQYF. The CDR3 DNA is TGCGCCAGCAGCCGATACAGGGGGGACACAGATACGCAGTATTTT. The whole variable domain, filled in from reference TRBV5-1 and TRBJ2-3, reads KAGVTQTPRYLIKTRGQQVTLSCSPISGHRSVSWYQQTPGQGLQFLFEYFSETQRNKGNFPGRFSGRQFSNSRSEMNVSTLELGDSALYLCASSRYRGDTDTQYFGPGTRLTVL.